The 5 T cell receptor beta chains below all came from one sample that was sequenced in a study of cytomegalovirus exposure and HLA in healthy donors. This PCR relied on a set of 60 Vbeta primers and 13 Jbeta primers. The repertoire was sequenced with immunoSEQ multiplex PCR; TCRdb's copy has only in-frame clones and lacks some. The top ten clones hold about 8.3% of a sample with over 95,000 clones, roughly 80% of them seen once. The material sequenced was PBMCs. These receptors were taken from a female donor in good health and CMV-seronegative.

The V gene is TRBV5-1, the J gene TRBJ1-5, with 7 bases aligning to TRBD1. V shed 2 bases, J shed 4 bases, and the junction held 6 bases outside the gene matches. This CDR3 region has 15 residues. Germline V CDR1 and CDR2: SGHRS, YFSETQ. CDR3 bases: TGCGCCAGCAGCTTTGGGACAGCTCAGAATCAGCCCCAGCATTTT. Amino acid sequence: CASSFGTAQNQPQHF.

Note on this clone: The junction differs from germline at one of its ends, possibly a read error. The chain joins TRBV6-1 to TRBJ1-2, with D tentatively TRBD1 (5 bases). Germline CDR1 is MNHNS and CDR2 is SASEGT. The CDR3 length is 13 residues. CDR3 DNA: TGCGCGGGGACCGAGTCGACTAACTATGGCTACACCTTC. Amino acids: CAGTESTNYGYTF.

This sequence joins TRBV13 and TRBJ2-7, with 9 positions matching TRBD2. The CDR3 is 16 residues long. The germline gives CDR1 PRHDT, CDR2 FYEKMQ (reference sequence). The trim removed 5 bases at V and 6 bases at J, leaving 14 bases unmatched. Written as DNA, the CDR3 is TGTGCCAGCAGCCGGGGAGGGGGCGGGGGGGCCCTCGAGCAGTACTTC. Translation: CASSRGGGGGALEQYF.

This chain's CDR3 is CASSQGTGNYEQYF. In DNA form, the CDR3 reads TGTGCCAGCTCACAAGGGACAGGGAACTACGAGCAGTACTTC. The chain couples TRBV18 to TRBJ2-7, with 9 bases aligning to TRBD1. CDR1 and CDR2 (germline): KGHSH, LQKENI. This CDR3 contains 14 residues. The J segment lost 3 bases and the V segment lost 4 bases, leaving 4 bases of the junction unmatched.

The chain carries TRBV9 and TRBJ2-2; 8 bases are a match to TRBD1. Germline trimming cut 0 bases from V and 5 bases from J; bases unmatched to any gene: 6. The CDR3 consists of 16 residues. The germline V gene encodes CDR1 SGDLS and CDR2 YYNGEE. CDR3 protein: CASSVGQGAGTGELFF. CDR3 DNA sequence: TGTGCCAGCAGCGTAGGCCAGGGGGCTGGTACCGGGGAGCTGTTTTTT.